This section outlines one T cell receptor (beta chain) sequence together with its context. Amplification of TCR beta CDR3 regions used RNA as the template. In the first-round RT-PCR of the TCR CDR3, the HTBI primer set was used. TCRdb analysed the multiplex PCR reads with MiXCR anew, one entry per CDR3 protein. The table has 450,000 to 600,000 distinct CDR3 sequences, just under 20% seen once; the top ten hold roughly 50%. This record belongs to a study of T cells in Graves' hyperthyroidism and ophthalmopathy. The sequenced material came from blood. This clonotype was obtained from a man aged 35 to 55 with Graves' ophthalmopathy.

The CDR3: CASSQGIEAFF. In DNA, the CDR3 is TGTGCCAGCAGTCAGGGAATTGAAGCTTTCTTT. This rearrangement joins TRBV6-2 or TRBV6-3 to TRBJ1-1; weak D call: TRBD1 (5 bases). Germline assignment: CDR1 MNHEY and CDR2 SVGEGT. The CDR3 contains 11 residues. The V and J ends lost 5 bases and 7 bases respectively, with 8 bases between them.